One sample yielded the 17 T cell receptor beta chains listed below, sequenced in a study of T cell changes during pregnancy in multiple sclerosis. TCRdb's table, derived via immunoSEQ multiplex PCR, lists solely in-frame clones and lacks some. Of more than 60,000 clones in the sample, just over 90% were seen once. Sequencing was performed on peripheral blood, taken in the second trimester of pregnancy. Receptor source: a female donor with multiple sclerosis, enrolled in a pregnancy study.

V usage is TRBV9 and J usage is TRBJ2-1, with D possibly matching TRBD2 (5 bases). In germline, CDR1 is SGDLS, CDR2 YYNGEE. V was trimmed by 0 bases and J by 2 bases, leaving 9 bases between them. The CDR3 is made up of 15 amino acids. The CDR3 here is CASSVDGGPYNEQFF. In nucleotides, the CDR3 is TGTGCCAGCAGCGTAGATGGCGGGCCCTACAATGAGCAGTTCTTC.

The chain recombines TRBV5-4 with TRBJ2-1; perhaps TRBD1 as D (5 bases). The germline gives CDR1 SGHNT, CDR2 YYREEE (reference sequence). This CDR3 has 12 amino acids. Trimming removed 2 bases from V and 6 bases from J, with 6 bases in between. CDR3 protein: CASSFDSNEQFF. CDR3 sequence (DNA): TGTGCCAGCAGCTTCGACAGCAATGAGCAGTTCTTC.

This clone was observed a single time. The chain links TRBV4-3 to TRBJ2-1; D remains unclear. Trimming shortened V by 0 bases and J by 0 bases, and 18 bases separated the two germline ends. CDR3 length: 19 amino acids. Germline CDR1 reads LGHNA; CDR2 reads YSLEER. The CDR3 DNA is TGCGCCAGCAGCCAAGATCTGGTGGGCGTCGGCCTCTCCTACAATGAGCAGTTCTTC. Residues: CASSQDLVGVGLSYNEQFF.

The chain recombines TRBV30 with TRBJ1-1, with D tentatively TRBD1 (5 bases). V was cut by 4 bases and J by 1 base, with 10 bases left in between. This CDR3 is 13 amino acids long. CDR1 and CDR2 from the germline V gene are GTSNPN and SVGIG (reference sequence). The CDR3 is CAWNQGQNTEAFF. The CDR3 DNA is TGTGCCTGGAATCAGGGCCAGAACACTGAAGCTTTCTTT.

The chain is built from TRBV7-2 and TRBJ2-3; 13 bases line up with TRBD2. There are 17 residues in the CDR3. CDR1 SGHTA and CDR2 FQGNSA come from the germline V gene. V trimming: 5 bases; J trimming: 4 bases; junction bases outside the gene matches: 9. In DNA form, the CDR3 reads TGTGCCAGCAGCACCGAAGGACTAGCGGGGGCCTCAGATACGCAGTATTTT. This sequence encodes CASSTEGLAGASDTQYF.

The V and J genes are TRBV10-1 and TRBJ2-7; 7 nucleotides match TRBD2. J lost 0 bases, V lost 6 bases, and 8 bases had no gene match. From germline, CDR1 is WNHNN and CDR2 SYGVQD (reference sequence). The CDR3 consists of 15 residues. The CDR3 DNA reads TGCGCCAGCAGCCGTAGCGGGCTAAGCTCCTACGAGCAGTACTTC. Its translation: CASSRSGLSSYEQYF.

The chain uses TRBV7-2 and TRBJ2-7, with 10 bases matching TRBD2. Germline loops: CDR1 SGHTA, CDR2 FQGNSA. After removal of 7 bases from V and 4 bases from J, the junction contained 7 bases not matched to a gene. There are 14 residues in the CDR3. This CDR3 is CASKPLAGVYEQYF. CDR3 DNA sequence: TGTGCCAGCAAGCCCCTAGCGGGGGTGTACGAGCAGTACTTC.

The genes are TRBV2 and TRBJ1-5; D remains unclear. The CDR3 runs to 13 residues. Germline CDR1 SNHLY, CDR2 FYNNEI. Trimming cost V 6 bases and J 6 bases, with 12 bases left between them. The CDR3 loop is CASSPRERQPQHF. Written as DNA, the CDR3 is TGTGCCAGCAGCCCTCGCGAGCGTCAGCCCCAGCATTTT.

This clone was observed a few times. This chain uses TRBV14 with TRBJ2-1; 10 positions agree with TRBD2. Looked up from germline, CDR1 is SGHDN and CDR2 is FVKESK. The V segment lost 8 bases and the J segment 8 bases; nucleotides outside the gene matches: 12. This CDR3 comprises 15 residues. CDR3 nucleotides: TGTGCCAGCCGACGGGGGGGACTAGCGTGGGATGAGCAGTTCTTC. Protein sequence: CASRRGGLAWDEQFF. The full variable domain, its missing parts supplied by reference TRBV14 and TRBJ2-1, is EAGVTQFPSHSVIEKGQTVTLRCDPISGHDNLYWYRRVMGKEIKFLLHFVKESKQDESGMPNNRFLAERTGGTYSTLKVQPAELEDSGVYFCASRRGGLAWDEQFFGPGTRLTVL.

The V and J genes are TRBV30 and TRBJ1-1, with D possibly being TRBD1 (5 bases). The CDR3 length is 15 residues. Trimming removed 0 bases at V and 5 bases at J, with 16 bases between. Germline loops: CDR1 GTSNPN, CDR2 SVGIG (reference sequence). The CDR3 DNA reads as TGTGCCTGGAGTGTAGGTTGGGAGGGGCGGACTGAAGCTTTCTTT. It translates to CAWSVGWEGRTEAFF.

This clone was found once. The chain uses TRBV9 and TRBJ2-2; 13 nucleotides line up with TRBD2. V trimming: 1 base; J trimming: 7 bases; junction bases outside the gene matches: 13. Germline CDR1 reads SGDLS; CDR2 reads YYNGEE. This CDR3 is built from 19 residues. CDR3 in amino acids: CASSVRPTSGGYSVGELFF. The CDR3 bases are TGTGCCAGCAGCGTAAGGCCGACTAGCGGGGGGTACAGTGTCGGGGAGCTGTTTTTT.

This sequence joins TRBV4-3 and TRBJ1-3; TRBD1 matches 12 bases. V lost 3 bases and J lost 0; bases outside the gene matches: 12. Per germline, CDR1 LGHNA and CDR2 YSLEER. The CDR3 is 20 amino acids. The CDR3 is CASSQDPGQGAAASGNTIYF. In nucleotides, the CDR3 is TGCGCCAGCAGCCAGGATCCGGGACAGGGGGCCGCCGCCTCTGGAAACACCATATATTTT.

This chain links TRBV29-1 with TRBJ1-2; perhaps TRBD1 as D (5 bases). V lost 4 bases and J lost 3, with 12 bases in between. This CDR3 has 13 residues. CDR1 is SQVTM, CDR2 ANQGSEA, per germline. CDR3 sequence: CSVGGGGDYGYTF. The CDR3 bases are TGCAGCGTTGGGGGGGGAGGAGACTATGGCTACACCTTC.

This sequence joins TRBV7-9 and TRBJ2-7, with a weak D call TRBD1 (6 bases). CDR1 is SEHNR, CDR2 FQNEAQ, per germline (reference sequence). The CDR3 consists of 12 residues. The V end lost 3 bases, the J end lost 7 bases, and 10 bases lay between the germline ends. CDR3 residues: CASSFRDREQYF. The CDR3 DNA reads TGTGCCAGCAGCTTTAGAGACAGGGAGCAGTACTTC. The whole variable domain, filled in from reference TRBV7-9 and TRBJ2-7, reads DTGVSQNPRHKITKRGQNVTFRCDPISEHNRLYWYRQTLGQGPEFLTYFQNEAQLEKSRLLSDRFSAERPKGSFSTLEIQRTEQGDSAMYLCASSFRDREQYFGPGTRLTVT.

This clone occurred once. The chain carries TRBV6-5 and TRBJ2-7; 7 nucleotides agree with TRBD1. Germline values: CDR1 MNHEY, CDR2 SVGAGI. The CDR3 runs 15 residues. The J segment lost 1 base and the V segment lost 6 bases, leaving 9 bases of the junction unmatched. CDR3 bases: TGTGCCAGCAGCCTAGGGGGCAGTAAATCCTACGAGCAGTACTTC. This sequence encodes CASSLGGSKSYEQYF.

DNA for the CDR3: TGTGCCAGCAGCGTAGACTTAGCGGGAGGGCCTCTCGAGCAGTACTTC. It is translated as CASSVDLAGGPLEQYF. The chain is built from TRBV7-2 and TRBJ2-7, with 11 bases lining up with TRBD2. CDR1 SGHTA and CDR2 FQGNSA come from the germline V gene. V shed 5 bases, J shed 6 bases, and the junction held 12 bases outside the gene matches. There are 16 residues in the CDR3.

This chain links TRBV30 with TRBJ1-1; D may be TRBD1 (6 bases). Trimming cost V 1 base and J 3 bases, with 15 bases left between them. Looked up from germline, CDR1 is GTSNPN and CDR2 is SVGIG (reference sequence). The CDR3 spans 15 residues. CDR3 residues: CAWSETGIPDTEAFF. CDR3 in DNA: TGTGCCTGGAGTGAAACAGGGATTCCCGACACTGAAGCTTTCTTT. The variable domain in full, completed from reference TRBV30 and TRBJ1-1, reads SQTIHQWPATLVQPVGSPLSLECTVEGTSNPNLYWYRQAAGRGLQLLFYSVGIGQISSEVPQNLSASRPQDRQFILSSKKLLLSDSGFYLCAWSETGIPDTEAFFGQGTRLTVV.